This TCR beta chain appears in the sequencing data of a study of molecular identifiers for immune sequencing clone quantification. Concerning this clonotype itself: Its antigen is as yet unknown.

Listed TCR primers, together with previously described methods, were used for the bulk TCR libraries. Via MiXCR, TCRdb re-called the PCR reads, giving one row per CDR3 protein. The data show about 100,000 distinct CDR3 sequences, 36% seen once. Whole-study findings and limits: Single-cell amounts of spiked Jurkat TCR RNA were reportedly detectable among approximately 970,000 naive cells. Because of identical TCR molecules sharing a barcode, sizes of highly expanded clones could be underestimated.

The CDR3 consists of 18 residues. Trimming pared 0 bases from V and 0 bases from J, leaving 15 bases between. Germline CDR1 reads MNHEY; CDR2 reads SVGEGT. The receptor was derived from a human donor in good health. Some libraries in this study had Jurkat cell RNA spiked in. The chain combines TRBV6-2 or TRBV6-3 with TRBJ1-5, with D maybe TRBD1 (5 bases). The sequenced material came from naive CD8+ T cells from blood, with Jurkat cell RNA spiked in. Subset described: FACS-sorted CD8+CD4-CCR7+CD45RA+ naive T cells. In DNA, the CDR3 is TGTGCCAGCAGTTACTCCATCAGGGAGGCTTTTAGCAATCAGCCCCAGCATTTT. Amino acid sequence: CASSYSIREAFSNQPQHF.